Presented here are 3 T cell receptor beta chains from one specimen sequenced in a study of blood T cell repertoires in COVID-19. Assay: immunoSEQ multiplex PCR; the TCRdb copy retains only in-frame clones and omits some. The data contain approximately 220,000 clones, approximately 86% of them singletons. Sequenced material: PBMCs or T cells enriched from blood (not recorded which). The receptors stem from a woman aged 25 to 39 who had been exposed to COVID-19.

This clone was seen once. V gene TRBV24-1 combines with J gene TRBJ2-7, with 9 positions matching TRBD1. Germline V gives CDR1 KGHDR, CDR2 SFDVKD. This CDR3 has 13 residues. J lost 5 bases, V lost 7 bases, and 5 bases had no gene match. Written as DNA, the CDR3 is TGTGCCACCAGGGGACAGGGAGTCGACGAGCAGTACTTC. Protein product: CATRGQGVDEQYF.

This clone has a single count. The junction does not match germline at one end; this may be a read error. J is TRBJ2-2 and V is TRBV7-7; a possible D gene is TRBD2 (6 bases). This CDR3 has 15 amino acids. Per germline, CDR1 SSHAT and CDR2 FNYEAQ (reference sequence). The chain's CDR3 is CASSPDRTGAGELFF. The CDR3 nucleotides are TGTGCTAGCAGCCCAGATCGAACGGGAGCCGGGGAGCTGTTTTTT.

The rearrangement uses TRBV24-1 and TRBJ1-4; 7 bases are shared with TRBD1. The CDR3 has 16 residues. The V and J ends lost 2 bases and 5 bases, in that order; junction bases with no gene match: 7. Looked up from germline, CDR1 is KGHDR and CDR2 is SFDVKD. DNA for the CDR3: TGTGCCACCAGTGATTCCCGGGACAGAAGAAATGAAAAACTGTTTTTT. This sequence encodes CATSDSRDRRNEKLFF.